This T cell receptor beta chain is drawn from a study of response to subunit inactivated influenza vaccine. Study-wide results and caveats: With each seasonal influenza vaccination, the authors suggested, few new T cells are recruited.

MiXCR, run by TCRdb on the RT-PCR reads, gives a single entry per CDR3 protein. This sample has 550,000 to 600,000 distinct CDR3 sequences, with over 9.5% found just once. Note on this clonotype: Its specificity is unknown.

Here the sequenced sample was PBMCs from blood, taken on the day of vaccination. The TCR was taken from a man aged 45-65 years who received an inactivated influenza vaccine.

The CDR3 DNA sequence: TGTGCCACCAGTGATGTAAGGGTCGGGCAGGAGCTGTTTTTT. Translating gives CATSDVRVGQELFF. The chain uses TRBV24-1 and TRBJ2-2; D not certain. Trimming removed 3 bases from V and 10 bases from J, with 14 bases in between. CDR1 is KGHDR, CDR2 SFDVKD, per germline. The CDR3 consists of 14 residues.